The rows below give T cell receptor beta chains drawn from one sample of a study of T cells and copy number aberrations in small-cell lung cancer. The data were produced by immunoSEQ multiplex PCR, yet TCRdb's version contains in-frame clones alone and is incomplete. The sample lists over 2,000 clones; 79% were seen once. Sample: normal tissue next to the tumor. All receptors derive from a woman in her sixties with small cell lung cancer. Both conserved end residues are part of each CDR3. D genes are given only for firm matches. For some rows the clone size is stated as once, few or many, or as a class when expanded; others skip it.

len: 13
v_gene: TRBV15
d_gene: TRBD2
abundance: few
j_gene: TRBJ2-7
CDR3aa: CATSVGLAYEQYF
CDR3nt: TGTGCCACCAGCGTGGGACTAGCGTACGAGCAGTACTTC

len: 13
v_gene: TRBV30
d_gene: .
abundance: .
j_gene: TRBJ2-7
CDR3aa: CAWSVQVPYEQYF
CDR3nt: TGTGCCTGGAGTGTACAGGTTCCCTACGAGCAGTACTTC

len: 15
v_gene: TRBV25-1
d_gene: .
abundance: .
j_gene: TRBJ1-4
CDR3aa: CASSDRGTTNEKLFF
CDR3nt: TGTGCCAGCAGTGACAGGGGTACAACTAATGAAAAACTGTTTTTT

len: 16
v_gene: TRBV5-1
d_gene: .
abundance: .
j_gene: TRBJ2-2
CDR3aa: CASSLRQPGDTGELFF
CDR3nt: TGCGCCAGCAGCTTAAGACAGCCGGGGGACACCGGGGAGCTGTTTTTT

len: 13
v_gene: TRBV10-3
d_gene: TRBD1
abundance: .
j_gene: TRBJ1-2
CDR3aa: CAIGQDTNYGYTF
CDR3nt: TGTGCCATCGGACAGGATACTAACTATGGCTACACCTTC

len: 14
v_gene: TRBV6-5
d_gene: .
abundance: .
j_gene: TRBJ2-3
CDR3aa: CASSLTQLPDTQYF
CDR3nt: TGTGCCAGCAGTTTAACACAGCTACCAGATACGCAGTATTTT

len: 15
v_gene: TRBV6-1
d_gene: TRBD1
abundance: .
j_gene: TRBJ1-2
CDR3aa: CASSRLGDSLQGYTF
CDR3nt: TGTGCCAGCAGCCGGTTAGGGGACAGCTTACAAGGCTACACCTTC

len: 15
v_gene: TRBV7-6
d_gene: .
abundance: few
j_gene: TRBJ2-7
CDR3aa: CASSLGTEFAYEQYF
CDR3nt: TGTGCCAGCAGCTTAGGGACCGAGTTTGCCTACGAGCAGTACTTC

len: 11
v_gene: TRBV27
d_gene: .
abundance: .
j_gene: TRBJ2-3
CDR3aa: CASSFMDTQYF
CDR3nt: TGTGCCAGCAGTTTTATGGATACGCAGTATTTT

len: 14
v_gene: TRBV28
d_gene: .
abundance: .
j_gene: TRBJ1-5
CDR3aa: CASRSQNSNQPQHF
CDR3nt: TGTGCCAGCCGTTCGCAGAATAGCAATCAGCCCCAGCATTTT

len: 14
v_gene: TRBV25-1
d_gene: .
abundance: .
j_gene: TRBJ1-3
CDR3aa: CASGNQGNRNTIYF
CDR3nt: TGTGCCAGCGGAAACCAGGGGAACAGAAACACCATATATTTT

len: 17
v_gene: TRBV4-3
d_gene: TRBD1
abundance: .
j_gene: TRBJ1-4
CDR3aa: CASSQSDRGPTNEKLFF
CDR3nt: TGCGCCAGCAGCCAATCTGACAGGGGGCCAACTAATGAAAAACTGTTTTTT

len: 14
v_gene: TRBV2
d_gene: .
abundance: .
j_gene: TRBJ1-1
CDR3aa: CASRAWGGTTEAFF
CDR3nt: TGTGCCAGCAGGGCATGGGGGGGGACCACTGAAGCTTTCTTT

len: 13
v_gene: TRBV18
d_gene: .
abundance: .
j_gene: TRBJ1-2
CDR3aa: CASSPEVQNGYTF
CDR3nt: TGTGCCAGCTCACCAGAGGTCCAGAATGGCTACACCTTC

len: 15
v_gene: TRBV19
d_gene: .
abundance: .
j_gene: TRBJ2-5
CDR3aa: CASSIHIGGSETQYF
CDR3nt: TGTGCCAGTAGTATCCATATAGGGGGTAGCGAGACCCAGTACTTC

len: 13
v_gene: TRBV29-1
d_gene: .
abundance: .
j_gene: TRBJ2-3
CDR3aa: CSLRQGGTDTQYF
CDR3nt: TGCAGCCTGCGGCAGGGCGGCACAGATACGCAGTATTTT

len: 14
v_gene: TRBV6-6
d_gene: .
abundance: .
j_gene: TRBJ1-5
CDR3aa: CASTPDTSNQPQHF
CDR3nt: TGTGCCAGCACCCCCGACACAAGCAATCAGCCCCAGCATTTT

len: 15
v_gene: TRBV14
d_gene: TRBD1
abundance: .
j_gene: TRBJ2-6
CDR3aa: CASSPTGVGANVLTF
CDR3nt: TGTGCCAGCAGCCCCACAGGGGTTGGGGCCAACGTCCTGACTTTC

len: 15
v_gene: TRBV27
d_gene: .
abundance: .
j_gene: TRBJ2-6
CDR3aa: CASRGGGFGANVLTF
CDR3nt: TGTGCCAGCAGGGGTGGAGGATTTGGGGCCAACGTCCTGACTTTC

len: 15
v_gene: TRBV29-1
d_gene: TRBD1
abundance: .
j_gene: TRBJ2-1
CDR3aa: CSVEGGTGVYNEQFF
CDR3nt: TGCAGCGTTGAAGGGGGGACAGGAGTGTACAATGAGCAGTTCTTC

len: 15
v_gene: TRBV6-5
d_gene: .
abundance: .
j_gene: TRBJ1-5
CDR3aa: CASSYSRVSNQPQHF
CDR3nt: TGTGCCAGCAGTTACTCCCGAGTAAGCAATCAGCCCCAGCATTTT

len: 17
v_gene: TRBV7-9
d_gene: .
abundance: .
j_gene: TRBJ2-1
CDR3aa: CASSLMGDRRKGDEQFF
CDR3nt: TGTGCCAGCAGCTTAATGGGAGACCGAAGAAAAGGGGATGAGCAGTTCTTC

len: 18
v_gene: TRBV9
d_gene: TRBD2
abundance: .
j_gene: TRBJ2-1
CDR3aa: CASSASGGELPRGNEQFF
CDR3nt: TGTGCCAGCAGCGCCTCCGGGGGGGAGCTCCCCCGAGGCAATGAGCAGTTCTTC

len: 13
v_gene: TRBV10-3
d_gene: .
abundance: few
j_gene: TRBJ1-1
CDR3aa: CAISESADTEAFF
CDR3nt: TGTGCCATCAGTGAGTCGGCAGACACTGAAGCTTTCTTT

len: 13
v_gene: TRBV4-2
d_gene: .
abundance: .
j_gene: TRBJ2-5
CDR3aa: CASNQAGQETQYF
CDR3nt: TGTGCCAGCAACCAAGCAGGGCAAGAGACCCAGTACTTC

len: 15
v_gene: TRBV4-3
d_gene: TRBD2
abundance: .
j_gene: TRBJ2-3
CDR3aa: CASSQDRASGDTQYF
CDR3nt: TGCGCCAGCAGCCAAGATCGGGCTAGCGGAGATACGCAGTATTTT

len: 17
v_gene: TRBV4-1
d_gene: TRBD2
abundance: .
j_gene: TRBJ2-7
CDR3aa: CASSKRTSGGSSYEQYF
CDR3nt: TGCGCCAGCAGCAAAAGGACTAGCGGGGGTAGCTCCTACGAGCAGTACTTC

len: 15
v_gene: TRBV7-9
d_gene: TRBD1
abundance: .
j_gene: TRBJ2-3
CDR3aa: CASSSRTGEEDTQYF
CDR3nt: TGTGCCAGCAGCTCGAGGACAGGGGAGGAAGATACGCAGTATTTT

len: 16
v_gene: TRBV4-1
d_gene: TRBD2
abundance: .
j_gene: TRBJ2-1
CDR3aa: CASSQDSSGNYNEQFF
CDR3nt: TGCGCCAGCAGCCAAGATTCTAGCGGGAATTACAATGAGCAGTTCTTC

len: 15
v_gene: TRBV9
d_gene: .
abundance: once
j_gene: TRBJ2-1
CDR3aa: CASSPRDRSYNEQFF
CDR3nt: TGTGCCAGCAGCCCCCGGGACCGATCCTACAATGAGCAGTTCTTC

len: 13
v_gene: TRBV28
d_gene: .
abundance: .
j_gene: TRBJ1-1
CDR3aa: CASYGSMNTEAFF
CDR3nt: TGTGCCAGCTACGGAAGCATGAACACTGAAGCTTTCTTT

len: 13
v_gene: TRBV6-5
d_gene: TRBD1
abundance: .
j_gene: TRBJ2-1
CDR3aa: CASSLDRGNEQFF
CDR3nt: TGTGCCAGCAGTTTGGACAGGGGTAATGAGCAGTTCTTC

len: 13
v_gene: TRBV6-5
d_gene: TRBD2
abundance: .
j_gene: TRBJ2-1
CDR3aa: CASSSRDYSEQFF
CDR3nt: TGTGCCAGCAGTTCTCGGGACTACAGTGAGCAGTTCTTC

len: 13
v_gene: TRBV6-1
d_gene: .
abundance: .
j_gene: TRBJ1-5
CDR3aa: CASRPGNNQPQHF
CDR3nt: TGTGCCAGCCGGCCTGGGAACAATCAGCCCCAGCATTTT

len: 13
v_gene: TRBV7-2
d_gene: .
abundance: .
j_gene: TRBJ1-5
CDR3aa: CASSQDILKPQHF
CDR3nt: TGTGCCAGCAGCCAGGACATCCTTAAGCCCCAGCATTTT

len: 14
v_gene: TRBV6-5
d_gene: .
abundance: .
j_gene: TRBJ1-1
CDR3aa: CASSSTDGNAEAFF
CDR3nt: TGTGCCAGCAGTTCAACAGACGGCAACGCTGAAGCTTTCTTT

len: 15
v_gene: TRBV6-1
d_gene: .
abundance: .
j_gene: TRBJ1-5
CDR3aa: CASRVTADSNQPQHF
CDR3nt: TGTGCCAGCAGAGTAACAGCCGATAGCAATCAGCCCCAGCATTTT

len: 16
v_gene: TRBV4-2
d_gene: .
abundance: .
j_gene: TRBJ2-1
CDR3aa: CASSPNIGHGGNEQFF
CDR3nt: TGTGCCAGCAGCCCAAATATCGGACACGGAGGCAATGAGCAGTTCTTC

len: 15
v_gene: TRBV10-3
d_gene: TRBD1
abundance: .
j_gene: TRBJ1-1
CDR3aa: CAISNPGQGNTEAFF
CDR3nt: TGTGCCATCAGTAATCCGGGACAGGGGAACACTGAAGCTTTCTTT

len: 16
v_gene: TRBV19
d_gene: .
abundance: .
j_gene: TRBJ1-5
CDR3aa: CASSPRPSYSNQPQHF
CDR3nt: TGTGCCAGTAGTCCGAGACCGAGTTATAGCAATCAGCCCCAGCATTTT

len: 15
v_gene: TRBV9
d_gene: .
abundance: .
j_gene: TRBJ2-2
CDR3aa: CASSVAGGDTGELFF
CDR3nt: TGTGCCAGCAGCGTAGCCGGAGGGGACACCGGGGAGCTGTTTTTT

len: 14
v_gene: TRBV19
d_gene: .
abundance: .
j_gene: TRBJ1-1
CDR3aa: CASSIHQKNTEAFF
CDR3nt: TGTGCCAGTAGTATTCACCAGAAGAACACTGAAGCTTTCTTT

len: 17
v_gene: TRBV4-3
d_gene: TRBD1
abundance: once
j_gene: TRBJ2-7
CDR3aa: CASSQWDRGTVSYEQYF
CDR3nt: TGCGCCAGCAGCCAATGGGACAGGGGAACAGTCTCCTACGAGCAGTACTTC

len: 12
v_gene: TRBV27
d_gene: .
abundance: few
j_gene: TRBJ2-5
CDR3aa: CASSLGVGTQYF
CDR3nt: TGTGCCAGCAGTTTAGGGGTAGGGACCCAGTACTTC

len: 12
v_gene: TRBV29-1
d_gene: .
abundance: once
j_gene: TRBJ1-1
CDR3aa: CSAETQNTEAFF
CDR3nt: TGCAGCGCCGAGACACAAAACACTGAAGCTTTCTTT

len: 12
v_gene: TRBV30
d_gene: .
abundance: .
j_gene: TRBJ1-1
CDR3aa: CAWSRNLPEAFF
CDR3nt: TGTGCCTGGAGTCGTAACCTACCTGAAGCTTTCTTT

len: 14
v_gene: TRBV5-1
d_gene: .
abundance: .
j_gene: TRBJ1-5
CDR3aa: CASSPDSLNQPQHF
CDR3nt: TGCGCCAGCAGCCCCGACAGCCTCAATCAGCCCCAGCATTTT

len: 15
v_gene: TRBV5-8
d_gene: TRBD1
abundance: .
j_gene: TRBJ1-1
CDR3aa: CASRTGQVQGREAFF
CDR3nt: TGTGCCAGCAGGACGGGACAGGTCCAGGGTAGGGAAGCTTTCTTT